Listed below are T cell receptor beta chains from one sample, sequenced in a study of human T cells and chemical hapten exposure. TCRdb called the RACE reads again in MiXCR, with one record for every CDR3 protein. The repertoire holds roughly 89,000 distinct CDR3 sequences, roughly 11% seen once, with more than 1% in the top ten. Here the sequenced sample was whole blood, taken in connection with sensitization to the hapten diphenylcyclopropenone (DPC). All receptors derive from a woman aged 30 to 39 with alopecia areata. Some clones in this sample may be carry-over from other donors' samples. The CDR3 runs from the conserved cysteine through the conserved F or W. Each record gives: J gene, V gene, D gene, clone size, CDR3 DNA, CDR3 protein. D genes are given only for firm matches. Not every row has a clone size; where given, it reads once, few, many or a size class.

J: TRBJ2-7; V: TRBV6-5; D: -; size: -; DNA: TGTGCCAGCAGTTACGAGGGGATTCGTTCCTACGAGCAGTACTTC; CDR3: CASSYEGIRSYEQYF
J: TRBJ1-5; V: TRBV2; D: TRBD1; size: many; DNA: TGTGCCAGCAGCGGACAGGGGGTCTCTCAGCCCCAGCATTTT; CDR3: CASSGQGVSQPQHF
J: TRBJ2-3; V: TRBV5-4; D: TRBD2; size: once; DNA: TGTGCCAGCGGAAAAGGGCGGACTAGCGGGACCCCCCTGGGAGATACGCAGTATTTT; CDR3: CASGKGRTSGTPLGDTQYF
J: TRBJ2-1; V: TRBV20-1; D: -; size: many; DNA: TGCAGTGCTAGAGCAGCTAATGAGCAGTTCTTC; CDR3: CSARAANEQFF
J: TRBJ1-1; V: TRBV18; D: -; size: -; DNA: TGTGCCAGCTCACCCAGCTTAGCGACCACTGAAGCTTTCTTT; CDR3: CASSPSLATTEAFF
J: TRBJ2-3; V: TRBV18; D: -; size: many; DNA: TGTGCCAGCTCACCCCAGTCTGGGGATACGCAGTATTTT; CDR3: CASSPQSGDTQYF
J: TRBJ1-1; V: TRBV5-1; D: TRBD1; size: few; DNA: TGCGCCAGCAGCCTTGCCGGGACAGGAGGCACTGAAGCTTTCTTT; CDR3: CASSLAGTGGTEAFF
J: TRBJ1-2; V: TRBV15; D: -; size: many; DNA: TGTGCCACCAGCAAAGACGGGGCTTCTCTCTATGGCTACACCTTC; CDR3: CATSKDGASLYGYTF
J: TRBJ2-7; V: TRBV12-3/TRBV12-4; D: TRBD2; size: -; DNA: TGTGCCAGCAGTACCCGGACTAGCGGATACGAGCAGTACTTC; CDR3: CASSTRTSGYEQYF
J: TRBJ2-3; V: TRBV29-1; D: -; size: -; DNA: TGCAGCGTTAGTAGGCCTACAGATACGCAGTATTTT; CDR3: CSVSRPTDTQYF
J: TRBJ2-5; V: TRBV2; D: TRBD1; size: many; DNA: TGTGCCACCGACTGGGGACAGGGGGAGACCCAGTACTTC; CDR3: CATDWGQGETQYF
J: TRBJ1-2; V: TRBV19; D: TRBD1; size: many; DNA: TGTGCCAGTAGAACGGGACAGGGCGGCTACACCTTC; CDR3: CASRTGQGGYTF
J: TRBJ1-1; V: TRBV3-1; D: -; size: many; DNA: TGTGCCAGCAGCCCGTGGGGTAGCACTGAAGCTTTCTTT; CDR3: CASSPWGSTEAFF
J: TRBJ2-7; V: TRBV20-1; D: TRBD2; size: many; DNA: TGCAGTGCTCCCCGGGGAGGGAGGGATACGGGCGAGCAGTACTTC; CDR3: CSAPRGGRDTGEQYF
J: TRBJ2-3; V: TRBV4-1; D: TRBD2; size: many; DNA: TGCGCCAGCAGCCAAGATCTACTAGCGGGGGAGGCAGATACGCAGTATTTT; CDR3: CASSQDLLAGEADTQYF
J: TRBJ2-1; V: TRBV12-5; D: TRBD2; size: many; DNA: TGTGCTAGTGGTTCCGACCTCCCGTCGGCGGGAGGTGGGATACATGAGCAGTTCTTC; CDR3: CASGSDLPSAGGGIHEQFF
J: TRBJ2-7; V: TRBV7-3; D: -; size: many; DNA: TGTGCCAGCAGCCCGGGACCGCTCTCTGAGCAGTACTTC; CDR3: CASSPGPLSEQYF
J: TRBJ2-1; V: TRBV25-1; D: TRBD2; size: few; DNA: TGTGCCAGCAGTGAGGTGGCTAGCGGGGACAATGAGCAGTTCTTC; CDR3: CASSEVASGDNEQFF
J: TRBJ2-3; V: TRBV12-3/TRBV12-4; D: -; size: many; DNA: TGTGCCAGCAGTCCTCGACAGGACTTGGATACGCAGTATTTT; CDR3: CASSPRQDLDTQYF
J: TRBJ1-1; V: TRBV14; D: -; size: -; DNA: TGTGCCAGCAGCCAATATAGACAGGTCCCCGAAGCTTTCTTT; CDR3: CASSQYRQVPEAFF
J: TRBJ2-2; V: TRBV20-1; D: TRBD1; size: many; DNA: TGCAGTGCCCGTCCCGGGACAGGGAGAACCGGGGAGCTGTTTTTT; CDR3: CSARPGTGRTGELFF
J: TRBJ2-7; V: TRBV18; D: TRBD2; size: -; DNA: TGTGCCAGCTCACCGTGGGGGACTAGCGGGAGCCCCGCTGGAGGCGAGCAGTACTTC; CDR3: CASSPWGTSGSPAGGEQYF
J: TRBJ2-7; V: TRBV28; D: -; size: many; DNA: TGTGCCAGCAGTTACCGACAGGCTCCCTACGAGCAGTACTTC; CDR3: CASSYRQAPYEQYF
J: TRBJ2-7; V: TRBV20-1; D: -; size: few; DNA: TGCAGTGCTAGAGAAGGGGAAGGGACCTACGAGCAGTACTTC; CDR3: CSAREGEGTYEQYF
J: TRBJ2-1; V: TRBV7-7; D: -; size: few; DNA: TGTGCTAGCAGCTTATCCGCCCGGGCGTCCTACAATGAGCAGTTCTTC; CDR3: CASSLSARASYNEQFF
J: TRBJ1-1; V: TRBV28; D: -; size: few; DNA: TGTGCCAGCCGAACAGGGTTCACTGAAGCTTTCTTT; CDR3: CASRTGFTEAFF
J: TRBJ1-2; V: TRBV25-1; D: TRBD1; size: -; DNA: TGTGCCAGCAGTAGACAGGGCGTAAGTGGCTACACCTTC; CDR3: CASSRQGVSGYTF
J: TRBJ1-3; V: TRBV4-1; D: TRBD1; size: many; DNA: TGCGCCAGCAGCCCCAAAGGACAGGACTCTGGAAACACCATATATTTT; CDR3: CASSPKGQDSGNTIYF
J: TRBJ2-4; V: TRBV29-1; D: -; size: many; DNA: TGCAGCGTTGAAGAGGGAACAGGGCCGGGGGACATTCAGTACTTC; CDR3: CSVEEGTGPGDIQYF